This T cell receptor beta chain was sequenced in a study of T cells expressing NK-cell markers. About the study: Out of eight donors sequenced, seven tested HCMV-seropositive and the remaining one seronegative. General study findings and limits: Dominance of the CD3+CD56-NKG2C+ fraction by these clonotypes also held in several donors.

Details on this clonotype: Its antigen is not known.

In generating TCR beta cDNA, 5'RACE template switching with UMIs was used. From the 5' RACE reads, TCRdb lists one entry per CDR3 protein and no DNA. Its clone listing holds 140,000 to 150,000 distinct CDR3 sequences. CDR3 size: 16 residues. The clonotype was recovered from a man younger than 30 in good health. The sequenced sample was blood T cells: a sorted CD56 or NKG2C T cell subset, CD4+ or CD8+ T cells, or bulk PBMC T cells (not recorded which). This chain links TRBV12-3 or TRBV12-4 with TRBJ1-2; TCRdb indicates TRBD1, and absent DNA this call remains unverified. The CDR3 sequence: CASGPTNREGAGGYTF.